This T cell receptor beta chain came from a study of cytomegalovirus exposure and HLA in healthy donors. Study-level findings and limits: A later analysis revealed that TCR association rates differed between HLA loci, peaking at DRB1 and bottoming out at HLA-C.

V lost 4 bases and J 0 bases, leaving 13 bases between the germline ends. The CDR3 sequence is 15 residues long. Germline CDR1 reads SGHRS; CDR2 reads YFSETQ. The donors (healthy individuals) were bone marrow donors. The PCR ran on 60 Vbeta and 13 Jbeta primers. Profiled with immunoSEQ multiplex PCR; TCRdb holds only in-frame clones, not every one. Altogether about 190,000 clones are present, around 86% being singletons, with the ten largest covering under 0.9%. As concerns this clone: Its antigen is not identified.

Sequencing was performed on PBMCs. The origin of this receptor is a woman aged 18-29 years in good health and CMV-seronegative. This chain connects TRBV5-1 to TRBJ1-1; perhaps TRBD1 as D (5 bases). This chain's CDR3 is CASSIIQGMNTEAFF. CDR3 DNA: TGCGCCAGCAGCATAATCCAGGGAATGAACACTGAAGCTTTCTTT.